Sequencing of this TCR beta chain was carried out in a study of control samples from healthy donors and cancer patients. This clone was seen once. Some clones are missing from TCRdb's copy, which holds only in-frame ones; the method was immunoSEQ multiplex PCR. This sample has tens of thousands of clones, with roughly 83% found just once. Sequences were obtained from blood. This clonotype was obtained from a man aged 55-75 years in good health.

CDR3 region: CASSQVGRTGNTEAFF. For the CDR3, the DNA is TGCGCCAGCAGCCAAGTCGGTAGGACAGGGAACACTGAAGCTTTCTTT. V and J are TRBV4-1 and TRBJ1-1, with 7 bases aligning to TRBD1. CDR3 length: 16 amino acids. The V and J ends lost 1 base and 1 base, in that order; junction bases with no gene match: 6. Looked up from germline, CDR1 is MGHRA and CDR2 is YSYEKL.